One and the same sample provided the 29 T cell receptor beta chains below, sequenced in a study of shared clonotypes between healthy human individuals. Generated by immunoSEQ multiplex PCR, the TCRdb table keeps only in-frame clones and is missing some. Altogether over a million clones are present, 75% to 85% being singletons, with the ten largest covering roughly 0.62%. Sequenced material: memory CD4+ T cells from PBMCs. The subset here: CD45RA-negative fraction. Receptor source: a man between 18 and 29 years old in good health. Some clones in this sample may be carry-over from other donors' samples.

This clone has only a few counts. The rearrangement uses TRBV2 and TRBJ1-4; D is uncertain. The CDR3 is 13 amino acids. Germline lookup yields CDR1 SNHLY and CDR2 FYNNEI. V lost 7 bases and J lost 8, with 14 bases in between. Written as DNA, the CDR3 is TGTGCCAGCACACTGGTAGAGGGAGAAAAACTGTTTTTT. It translates to CASTLVEGEKLFF.

The rearrangement joins TRBV2 to TRBJ2-1, with TRBD2 as a possible D gene (7 bases). The CDR3 contains 17 residues. Germline assignment: CDR1 SNHLY and CDR2 FYNNEI. V dropped 5 bases and J dropped 3 bases, with 20 bases sitting between them. The DNA for the CDR3 is TGTGCCAGCAGTAAGGGGGTCTCAGCGGGGTTCTACAATGAGCAGTTCTTC. This encodes CASSKGVSAGFYNEQFF.

In its sample, this clone was seen once. CDR3 protein: CASSQEASGSPKGEQFF. As DNA, the CDR3 is TGTGCCAGCAGCCAAGAGGCTAGCGGCTCCCCGAAGGGTGAGCAGTTCTTC. V gene TRBV4-2 combines with J gene TRBJ2-1; 7 bases line up with TRBD2. Germline assignment: CDR1 LGHNA and CDR2 YNFKEQ. CDR3 size: 17 residues. V was pared by 0 bases and J by 9 bases, with 14 bases of the junction left unmatched.

The sample holds many counts of this clone. The gene calls are TRBV5-1 and TRBJ1-3, with a tentative D call TRBD1 (6 bases). The CDR3 sequence is 13 residues long. Trimming removed 9 bases at V and 0 bases at J, with 10 bases between. Germline CDR1 and CDR2: SGHRS and YFSETQ. CDR3 region: CATTDSSGNTIYF. In DNA, the CDR3 is TGCGCCACTACGGACAGCTCTGGAAACACCATATATTTT.

The chain couples TRBV9 to TRBJ2-2; D is perhaps TRBD1 or TRBD2 (6 bases each). The V gene lost 0 bases and the J gene lost 6 bases, with 18 bases spanning the gap. The germline CDR1 and CDR2 sequences are SGDLS and YYNGEE. CDR3 length equals 17 residues. This CDR3 reads CASSVDIGGRYPGELFF. Written as DNA, the CDR3 is TGTGCCAGCAGCGTAGATATCGGGGGCCGGTATCCCGGGGAGCTGTTTTTT.

The V call is TRBV27, the J call TRBJ2-7; 13 bases map to TRBD2. With 3 bases clipped from V and 2 bases from J, the junction kept 16 bases outside the gene matches. This CDR3 is 20 amino acids long. The V gene's germline CDR1 is MNHEY and CDR2 SMNVEV (reference sequence). The CDR3 protein is CASSLKSGTSGTRTTYEQYF. The CDR3 DNA sequence: TGTGCCAGCAGTTTGAAGTCCGGGACTAGCGGGACACGCACCACCTACGAGCAGTACTTC.

This clone was seen a handful of times. This chain uses TRBV4-2 with TRBJ1-1; D ambiguous. This CDR3 is 16 amino acids long. The germline V gene has CDR1 LGHNA and CDR2 YNFKEQ. V gave up 0 bases and J gave up 4 bases, with 15 bases separating them. CDR3 DNA sequence: TGTGCCAGCAGCCAAGATGGGATGGAGGTATTCACTGAAGCTTTCTTT. Protein product: CASSQDGMEVFTEAFF.

The chain combines TRBV27 with TRBJ2-7; 9 bases align to TRBD1. V was clipped by 5 bases and J by 2 bases; unmatched bases: 7. Germline CDR1 MNHEY, CDR2 SMNVEV (reference sequence). This CDR3 is built from 15 residues. In nucleotides, the CDR3 is TGTGCCAGCAGTCGCACGGGACAGGGCGCCTACGAGCAGTACTTC. Residues: CASSRTGQGAYEQYF.

The chain joins TRBV15 to TRBJ2-2, with unresolved D. Deletions cut 4 bases from V and 2 bases from J, with 14 bases between. The CDR3 has 16 residues. The germline V gene encodes CDR1 LNHNV and CDR2 YYDKDF (reference sequence). This chain's CDR3 is CATSITLPRNTGELFF. CDR3 sequence (DNA): TGTGCCACCAGCATTACGCTACCCAGAAACACCGGGGAGCTGTTTTTT.

This clone was picked up a small number of times. A much bigger clone sits one base away, suggesting this may be a read error. This same CDR3 is encoded by further DNA sequences in the sample. V and J are TRBV27 and TRBJ1-1; D remains unclear. Trimming pared 1 base from V and 1 base from J, leaving 4 bases between. The germline V gene encodes CDR1 MNHEY and CDR2 SMNVEV (reference sequence). There are 13 residues in the CDR3. CDR3 protein: CASSLWRNTEAFF. CDR3 bases: TGTGCCAGCAGTTTATGGAGGAACACTGAAGCTTTCTTT.

The gene calls are TRBV6-1 and TRBJ1-2; 7 bases line up with TRBD1. The CDR3 has 12 residues. Germline trimming cut 4 bases from V and 7 bases from J; bases unmatched to any gene: 3. Germline CDR1 reads MNHNS; CDR2 reads SASEGT. The CDR3 nucleotides read TGTGCCAGCAGTGTTCGACAGGGTGGCTACACCTTC. As protein: CASSVRQGGYTF.

V usage is TRBV7-2 and J usage is TRBJ2-7; 7 nucleotides agree with TRBD1. V shed 4 bases and J 8 bases; nucleotides not matched to a gene: 8. Germline CDR1 is SGHTA and CDR2 is FQGNSA. The CDR3 spans 13 residues. The CDR3 spells CASSWGQQDKQYF. DNA of the CDR3: TGTGCCAGCAGCTGGGGACAGCAAGACAAGCAGTACTTC.

V is TRBV11-2 and J is TRBJ1-2, with D hard to call. Germline lookup yields CDR1 SGHAT and CDR2 FQNNGV. The CDR3 has 15 residues. The V end lost 2 bases, the J end lost 4 bases, and 14 bases lay between the germline ends. In nucleotides, the CDR3 is TGTGCCAGCAGCTTATTTGGTGCCCTGGGCTATGGCTACACCTTC. This codes for CASSLFGALGYGYTF.

The chain employs TRBV28 and TRBJ1-1; 7 nucleotides agree with TRBD1. Germline CDR1 reads MDHEN; CDR2 reads SYDVKM. The CDR3 consists of 11 residues. V dropped 10 bases and J dropped 4; count of bases not matched to a gene: 3. CDR3 in amino acids: CATGGPTEAFF. DNA for the CDR3: TGTGCCACAGGGGGGCCCACTGAAGCTTTCTTT.

The chain joins TRBV28 to TRBJ1-2, with 7 bases identical to TRBD1. V lost 10 bases to trimming and J lost 6 bases; unmatched junction nucleotides: 17. This CDR3 spans 15 amino acids. Germline V gives CDR1 MDHEN, CDR2 SYDVKM. In DNA, the CDR3 is TGTGCCACCTCACGGAGAGGACAGGTCTGGGATGGCTACACCTTC. This gives the protein CATSRRGQVWDGYTF.

The chain links TRBV7-7 to TRBJ1-1; tentatively, D is TRBD1 (5 bases). The CDR3 runs to 13 residues. CDR1 and CDR2 (germline): SSHAT, FNYEAQ (reference sequence). CDR3 nucleotide sequence: TGTGTCCGCCCCGGGACGCCGAAGGCTGAAGCTTTCTTT. Protein: CVRPGTPKAEAFF.

A single count supports this clone. V usage is TRBV7-2 and J usage is TRBJ1-2; unclear D gene. This CDR3 has 14 amino acids. Trimming removed 1 base at V and 4 bases at J, with 10 bases between. Germline V gene sequence: CDR1 SGHTA, CDR2 FQGNSA. The CDR3 DNA follows: TGTGCCAGCAGCTTAGTGCCGGGTCGCTATGGCTACACCTTC. Protein: CASSLVPGRYGYTF.

As for this clone: A much more abundant neighbour one base away suggests this may be a read error. The rearrangement uses TRBV5-1 and TRBJ1-2, with 7 positions matching TRBD1. Trimming at V came to 2 bases and at J to 3 bases, leaving 1 base not matched to a gene. The CDR3 totals 13 residues. Germline V lookup: CDR1 SGHRS, CDR2 YFSETQ. CDR3 sequence: CASSFGTDYGYTF. For the CDR3, the DNA is TGCGCCAGCAGCTTCGGGACAGACTATGGCTACACCTTC.

This clone was detected ten times or more. The V gene is TRBV27, the J gene TRBJ2-1; TRBD2 matches 9 bases. The germline CDR1 and CDR2 sequences are MNHEY and SMNVEV (reference sequence). This CDR3 spans 20 amino acids. After removal of 5 bases from V and 3 bases from J, the junction contained 20 bases not matched to a gene. The CDR3 region has the DNA TGTGCCAGCAGTCGTAAAGCGGGAGGAGATTCTCTGGGGATCTACAATGAGCAGTTCTTC. It translates to CASSRKAGGDSLGIYNEQFF.

A single count supports this clone. Other DNA variants within this sample encode the same CDR3. This sequence joins TRBV6-5 and TRBJ2-6; D gene unclear. In germline, CDR1 is MNHEY, CDR2 SVGAGI. CDR3 length equals 15 residues. V was pared by 4 bases and J by 0 bases, with 7 bases between. The CDR3 here is CASSSSGSGANVLTF. CDR3 coding DNA: TGTGCCAGCAGTTCCTCAGGCTCTGGGGCCAACGTCCTGACTTTC.

The chain links TRBV7-9 to TRBJ2-1, with 10 bases fitting TRBD1. With 6 bases clipped from V and 9 bases from J, the junction kept 11 bases outside the gene matches. CDR1 is SEHNR and CDR2 is FQNEAQ in the germline V gene (reference sequence). The CDR3 is 15 amino acids. CDR3 amino acids: CASSPPGTGETEQFF. The CDR3 DNA sequence: TGTGCCAGCAGTCCTCCAGGGACAGGGGAGACTGAGCAGTTCTTC.

The V call is TRBV11-2, the J call TRBJ2-5; D gene ambiguous. The V gene's germline CDR1 is SGHAT and CDR2 FQNNGV. The CDR3 is 13 residues long. V shed 3 bases and J shed 3 bases, with 8 bases lying between them. CDR3 nucleotide sequence: TGTGCCAGCAGCTTCGAGAGGAAAGAGACCCAGTACTTC. Translating gives CASSFERKETQYF.

This sequence joins TRBV10-3 and TRBJ1-1; TRBD1 agrees at 7 bases. Per the germline V gene, CDR1 is ENHRY and CDR2 is SYGVKD. The CDR3 is 15 amino acids. With 4 bases clipped from V and 3 bases from J, the junction kept 8 bases outside the gene matches. For the CDR3, the DNA is TGTGCCATCAGTGGAAAGACAGGGAGGTACACTGAAGCTTTCTTT. This gives the protein CAISGKTGRYTEAFF.

For this clone: The sample holds other DNA sequences that translate to the same CDR3. The chain recombines TRBV9 with TRBJ2-5; tentative D call: TRBD1 (6 bases). Germline loops: CDR1 SGDLS, CDR2 YYNGEE. The CDR3 is 15 amino acids. V lost 2 bases to trimming and J lost 1 base, with 12 bases between them. The CDR3 is CASSVDSGFQETQYF. In nucleotides, the CDR3 is TGTGCCAGCAGCGTGGACAGTGGATTCCAAGAGACCCAGTACTTC.

The rearrangement uses TRBV5-1 and TRBJ2-5; the D gene is possibly TRBD1 (6 bases). This CDR3 is 15 amino acids long. Per germline, CDR1 SGHRS and CDR2 YFSETQ. V lost 2 bases and J 4 bases, leaving 15 bases between the germline ends. As DNA, the CDR3 is TGCGCCAGCAGCTTCCGTGAAACAGGGATAGAGACCCAGTACTTC. It yields the protein CASSFRETGIETQYF.

Turning to this clone: A read error is possible here, since a much larger clone lies one base away. This chain joins TRBV5-6 and TRBJ2-7; D perhaps matches TRBD2 (6 bases). In germline, CDR1 is SGHDT, CDR2 YYEEEE. V gave up 4 bases and J gave up 3 bases, with 11 bases separating them. The CDR3 spans 13 residues. CDR3 sequence (DNA): TGTGCCAGCAGCACCGGGACTTACTACGAGCAGTACTTC. It is translated as CASSTGTYYEQYF.

The chain combines TRBV2 with TRBJ2-1; 9 positions match TRBD2. Germline V lookup: CDR1 SNHLY, CDR2 FYNNEI. V shed 7 bases and J 6 bases; nucleotides not matched to a gene: 7. This CDR3 comprises 14 residues. The CDR3 DNA is TGTGCCAGCAAAGCACGAGCGGGAGGCAATGAGCAGTTCTTC. Translated, it gives CASKARAGGNEQFF.

The chain's CDR3 is CASSERQGVYDTQYF. The CDR3 coding sequence is TGTGCCAGCAGTGAAAGACAGGGGGTTTACGATACGCAGTATTTT. The chain uses TRBV2 and TRBJ2-3; 9 bases agree with TRBD1. The CDR3 loop spans 15 amino acids. Germline loops: CDR1 SNHLY, CDR2 FYNNEI. With V trimmed by 2 bases and J by 6 bases, 6 bases remained unmatched.

The genes are TRBV6-5 and TRBJ1-1; D not resolved. The CDR3 has 13 residues. Germline lookup yields CDR1 MNHEY and CDR2 SVGAGI. The V end was cut by 6 bases, the J end by 6 bases, with 14 bases between. In nucleotides, the CDR3 is TGTGCCAGCAGCCCCGGCTACTTACCTGAAGCTTTCTTT. It encodes CASSPGYLPEAFF.